This T cell receptor (beta chain) was sequenced in a study of blood T cell repertoires in COVID-19. Whole-study context: The origin of the acute and convalescent COVID-19 samples was the United States, Italy and Spain. Sources were T cells, B-cell-depleted T cells, or PBMCs; the material itself was cDNA or gDNA.

Seattle participants joined during active infection and were tracked over time. How the authors handled the data: Estimation of nucleated cell counts was performed using reference gene primer amplification. Profiling relied on immunoSEQ multiplex PCR, and the TCRdb table lists in-frame clones only, not all of them. That table is the source of V, J and clone size, and D and trimming were worked out from the DNA. The sample shows 190,000 or so clones, approximately 78% of them seen only once. This CDR3 comprises 13 residues. Germline lookup yields CDR1 MNHEY and CDR2 SMNVEV (reference sequence). The V end was cut by 3 bases, the J end by 8 bases, with 10 bases between.

The sequence was obtained from a woman older than 75 with COVID-19, enrolled during active disease. The sequenced sample consisted of peripheral blood. The chain uses TRBV27 and TRBJ1-4; D is unresolved. In DNA form, the CDR3 reads TGTGCCAGCAGTTTTTCCAGATTCGAAAAACTGTTTTTT. Its protein is CASSFSRFEKLFF.